This T cell receptor beta chain was profiled in a study of breast tumors, draining lymph nodes, adjacent tissues. The CDR3 length is 12 residues. Trimming removed 5 bases from V and 5 bases from J, with 9 bases in between. Per germline, CDR1 SEHNR and CDR2 FQNEAQ (reference sequence). Study outcomes and limitations: The lymph node origin of tumor T cells was framed as consistent with a hypothesis, not demonstrated. Tumor and nontumor repertoires were significantly more similar in luminal-like than in basal-like breast cancer. Tumor TCR diversity was below lymph nodes but above nontumor tissue.

With regard to this clonotype: Its cognate antigen is unknown. Since no conserved phenylalanine or tryptophan closes the CDR3, a read error is the likely cause.

TCRdb re-called the multiplex PCR reads with MiXCR, one entry per CDR3 protein. This sample has approximately 150,000 distinct CDR3 sequences, with around a third found just once. Axillary draining lymph nodes of breast cancer patients supplied the node samples. The chain couples TRBV7-9 to TRBJ1-1; D is unresolved. The specimen sequenced was axillary lymph node tissue. The sequence was obtained from a female donor with breast cancer. Some clones in this sample may be carry-over from other donors' samples. For the CDR3, the DNA is TGTGCCAGCAGCCGAGGGAAAACTGAAGCTTTCCTT. Its translation is CASSRGKTEAFL.